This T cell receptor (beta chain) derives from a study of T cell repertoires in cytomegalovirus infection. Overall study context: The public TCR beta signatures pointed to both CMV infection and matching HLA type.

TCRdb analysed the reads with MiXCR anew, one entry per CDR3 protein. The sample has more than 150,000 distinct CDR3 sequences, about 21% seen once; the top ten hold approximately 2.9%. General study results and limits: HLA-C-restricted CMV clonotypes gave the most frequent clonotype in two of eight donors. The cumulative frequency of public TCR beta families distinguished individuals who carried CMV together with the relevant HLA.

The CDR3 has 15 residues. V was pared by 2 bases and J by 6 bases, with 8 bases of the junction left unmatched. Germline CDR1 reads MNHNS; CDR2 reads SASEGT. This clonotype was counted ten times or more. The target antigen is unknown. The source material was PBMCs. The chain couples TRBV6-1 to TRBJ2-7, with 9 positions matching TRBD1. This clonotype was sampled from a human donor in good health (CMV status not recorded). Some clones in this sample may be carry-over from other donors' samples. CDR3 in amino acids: CASSEMGQGAVEQYF. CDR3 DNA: TGTGCCAGCAGTGAAATGGGACAGGGTGCGGTCGAGCAGTACTTC.